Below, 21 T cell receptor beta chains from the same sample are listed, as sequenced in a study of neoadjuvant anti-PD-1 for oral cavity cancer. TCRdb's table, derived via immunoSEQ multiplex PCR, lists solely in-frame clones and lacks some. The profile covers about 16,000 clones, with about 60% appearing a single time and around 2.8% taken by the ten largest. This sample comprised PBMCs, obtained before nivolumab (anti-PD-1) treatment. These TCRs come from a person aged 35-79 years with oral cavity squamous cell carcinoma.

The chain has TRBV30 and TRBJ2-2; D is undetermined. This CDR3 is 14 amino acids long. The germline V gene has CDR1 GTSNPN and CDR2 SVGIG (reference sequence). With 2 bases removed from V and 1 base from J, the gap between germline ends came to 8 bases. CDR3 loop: CAWSSRLNTGELFF. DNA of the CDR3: TGTGCCTGGAGTAGTCGTCTGAACACCGGGGAGCTGTTTTTT. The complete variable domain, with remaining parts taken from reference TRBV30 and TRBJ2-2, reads SQTIHQWPATLVQPVGSPLSLECTVEGTSNPNLYWYRQAAGRGLQLLFYSVGIGQISSEVPQNLSASRPQDRQFILSSKKLLLSDSGFYLCAWSSRLNTGELFFGEGSRLTVL.

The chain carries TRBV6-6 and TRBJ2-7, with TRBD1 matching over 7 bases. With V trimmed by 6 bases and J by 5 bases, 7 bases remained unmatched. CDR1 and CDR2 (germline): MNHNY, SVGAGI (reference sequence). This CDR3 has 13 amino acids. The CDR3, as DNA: TGTGCCAGCAGCTCCGACAGGGACGACGAGCAGTACTTC. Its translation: CASSSDRDDEQYF.

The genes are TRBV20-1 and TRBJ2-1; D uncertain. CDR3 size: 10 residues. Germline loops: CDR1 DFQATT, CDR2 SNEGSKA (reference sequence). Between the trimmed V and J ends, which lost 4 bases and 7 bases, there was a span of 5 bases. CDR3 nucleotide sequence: TGCAGTGCTACCCAAAATGAGCAGTTCTTC. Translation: CSATQNEQFF.

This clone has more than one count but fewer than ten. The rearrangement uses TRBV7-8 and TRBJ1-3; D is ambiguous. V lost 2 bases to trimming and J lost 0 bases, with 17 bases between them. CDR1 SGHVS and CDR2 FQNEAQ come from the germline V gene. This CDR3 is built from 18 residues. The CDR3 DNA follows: TGTGCCAGCAGCTTATTTCGGCCAGGCTCGAGCTCTGGAAACACCATATATTTT. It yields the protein CASSLFRPGSSSGNTIYF.

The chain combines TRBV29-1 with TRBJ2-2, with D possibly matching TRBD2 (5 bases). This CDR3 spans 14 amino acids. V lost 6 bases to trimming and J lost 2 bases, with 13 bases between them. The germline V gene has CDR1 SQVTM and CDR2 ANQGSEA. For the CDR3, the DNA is TGCAGCGTCCTAATACTAGGAAACACCGGGGAGCTGTTTTTT. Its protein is CSVLILGNTGELFF.

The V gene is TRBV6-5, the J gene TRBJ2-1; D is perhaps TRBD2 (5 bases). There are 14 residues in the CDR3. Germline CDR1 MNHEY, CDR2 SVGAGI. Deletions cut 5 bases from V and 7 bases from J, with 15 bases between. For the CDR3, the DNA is TGTGCCAGCAGTCCGGACTTGGGGTTTAATGAGCAGTTCTTC. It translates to CASSPDLGFNEQFF.

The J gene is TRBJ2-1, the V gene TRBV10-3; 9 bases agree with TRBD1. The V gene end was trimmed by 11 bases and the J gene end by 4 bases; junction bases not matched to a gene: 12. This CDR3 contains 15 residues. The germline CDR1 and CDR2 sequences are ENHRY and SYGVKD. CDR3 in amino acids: CAASKQGAGYNEQFF. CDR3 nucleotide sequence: TGTGCCGCTTCTAAACAGGGGGCAGGGTACAATGAGCAGTTCTTC.

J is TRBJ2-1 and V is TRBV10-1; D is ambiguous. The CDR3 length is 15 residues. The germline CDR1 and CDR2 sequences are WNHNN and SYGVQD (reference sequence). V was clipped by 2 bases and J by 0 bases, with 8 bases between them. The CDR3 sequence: CASSEGKSSYNEQFF. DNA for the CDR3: TGCGCCAGCAGTGAGGGTAAAAGCTCCTACAATGAGCAGTTCTTC.

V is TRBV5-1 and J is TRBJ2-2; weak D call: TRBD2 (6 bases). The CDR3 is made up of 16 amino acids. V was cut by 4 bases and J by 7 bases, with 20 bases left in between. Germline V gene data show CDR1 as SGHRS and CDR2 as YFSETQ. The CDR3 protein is CASSQERVKRSGELFF. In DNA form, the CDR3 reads TGCGCCAGCAGCCAAGAGCGGGTTAAGCGGAGCGGGGAGCTGTTTTTT. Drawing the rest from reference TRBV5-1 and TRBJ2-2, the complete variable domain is KAGVTQTPRYLIKTRGQQVTLSCSPISGHRSVSWYQQTPGQGLQFLFEYFSETQRNKGNFPGRFSGRQFSNSRSEMNVSTLELGDSALYLCASSQERVKRSGELFFGEGSRLTVL.

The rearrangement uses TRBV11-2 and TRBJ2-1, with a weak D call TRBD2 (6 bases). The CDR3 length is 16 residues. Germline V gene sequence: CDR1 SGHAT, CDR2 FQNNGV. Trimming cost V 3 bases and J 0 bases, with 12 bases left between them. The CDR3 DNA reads TGTGCCAGCAGCTTTTCAAGCGGGTCCTCCTACAATGAGCAGTTCTTC. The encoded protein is CASSFSSGSSYNEQFF.

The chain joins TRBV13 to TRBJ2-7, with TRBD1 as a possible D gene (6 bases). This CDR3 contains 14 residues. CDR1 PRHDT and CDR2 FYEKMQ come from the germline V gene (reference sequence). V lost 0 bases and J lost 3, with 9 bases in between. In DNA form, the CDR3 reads TGTGCCAGCAGCTTAGGTGGGGGCGGCTACGAGCAGTACTTC. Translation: CASSLGGGGYEQYF.

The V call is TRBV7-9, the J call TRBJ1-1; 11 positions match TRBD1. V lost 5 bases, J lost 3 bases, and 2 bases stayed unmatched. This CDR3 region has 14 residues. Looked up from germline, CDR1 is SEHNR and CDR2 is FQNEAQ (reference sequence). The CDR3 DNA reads TGTGCCAGCAGCCAGGGACAGGGGGACACTGAAGCTTTCTTT. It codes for CASSQGQGDTEAFF.

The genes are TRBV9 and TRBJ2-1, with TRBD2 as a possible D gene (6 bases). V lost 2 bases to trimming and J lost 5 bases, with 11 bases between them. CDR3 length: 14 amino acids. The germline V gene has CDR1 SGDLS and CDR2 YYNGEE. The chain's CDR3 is CASSVGGVNNEQFF. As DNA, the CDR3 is TGTGCCAGCAGCGTCGGGGGAGTGAACAATGAGCAGTTCTTC.

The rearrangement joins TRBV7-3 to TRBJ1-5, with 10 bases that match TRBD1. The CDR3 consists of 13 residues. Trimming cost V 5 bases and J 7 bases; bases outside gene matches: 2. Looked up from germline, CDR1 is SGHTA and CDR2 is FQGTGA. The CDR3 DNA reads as TGTGCCAGCAGCCAGGACAGGGGGCAGCCCCAGCATTTT. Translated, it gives CASSQDRGQPQHF.

The CDR3 protein is CASSGGPGMNTEAFF. CDR3 nucleotide sequence: TGTGCCAGCAGCGGGGGGCCGGGAATGAACACTGAAGCTTTCTTT. J is TRBJ1-1 and V is TRBV5-5; D perhaps matches TRBD1 (6 bases). The ends were cut back, 4 bases at V and 0 bases at J, with 13 bases in the middle. Germline lookup yields CDR1 SGHKS and CDR2 YYEKEE (reference sequence). The CDR3 length is 15 residues.

The CDR3 nucleotides read TGTGCCAGCAGTGGGGGACTAGCTGGCAGCTACGAGCAGTACTTC. This gives the protein CASSGGLAGSYEQYF. The chain couples TRBV9 to TRBJ2-7; the match to TRBD2 covers 9 bases. V dropped 5 bases and J dropped 3; count of bases not matched to a gene: 9. The CDR3 totals 15 residues. Germline-derived CDR1 and CDR2 are SGDLS and YYNGEE. Looking up the rest from reference TRBV9 and TRBJ2-7 gives the full variable domain: DSGVTQTPKHLITATGQRVTLRCSPRSGDLSVYWYQQSLDQGLQFLIQYYNGEERAKGNILERFSAQQFPDLHSELNLSSLELGDSALYFCASSGGLAGSYEQYFGPGTRLTVT.

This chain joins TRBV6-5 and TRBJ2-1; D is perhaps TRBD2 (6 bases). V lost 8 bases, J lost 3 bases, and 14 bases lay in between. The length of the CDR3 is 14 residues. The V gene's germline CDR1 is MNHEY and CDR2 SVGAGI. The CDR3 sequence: CASGIAVGYNEQFF. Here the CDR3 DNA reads TGTGCCAGCGGAATAGCGGTAGGCTACAATGAGCAGTTCTTC.

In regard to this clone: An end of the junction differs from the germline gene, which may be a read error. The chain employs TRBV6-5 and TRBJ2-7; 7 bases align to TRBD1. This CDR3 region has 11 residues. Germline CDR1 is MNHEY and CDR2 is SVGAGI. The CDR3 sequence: CASRSGQVTTF. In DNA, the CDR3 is TGTGCCAGCAGATCCGGACAGGTTACAACGTTC.

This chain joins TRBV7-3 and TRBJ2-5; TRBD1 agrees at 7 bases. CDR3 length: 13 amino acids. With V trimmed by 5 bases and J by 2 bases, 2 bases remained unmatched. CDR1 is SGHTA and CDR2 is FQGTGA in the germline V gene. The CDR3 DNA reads TGTGCCAGCAGCACGACAGGGCAAGAGACCCAGTACTTC. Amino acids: CASSTTGQETQYF.

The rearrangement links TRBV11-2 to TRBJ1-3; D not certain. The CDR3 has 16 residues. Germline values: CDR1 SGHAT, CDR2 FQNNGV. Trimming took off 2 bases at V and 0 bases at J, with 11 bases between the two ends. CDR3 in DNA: TGTGCCAGCAGCTTAATGCTGGCGGGCTCTGGAAACACCATATATTTT. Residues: CASSLMLAGSGNTIYF.

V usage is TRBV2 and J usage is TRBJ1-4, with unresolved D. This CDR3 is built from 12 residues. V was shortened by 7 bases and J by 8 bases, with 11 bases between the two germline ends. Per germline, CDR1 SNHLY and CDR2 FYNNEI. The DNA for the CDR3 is TGTGCCAGCAATGGAGGTTGGGAAAAACTGTTTTTT. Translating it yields CASNGGWEKLFF.